This T cell receptor beta chain was sequenced in a study of technical replicates of blood from a few donors (dated by TCRdb to 2017 to 2019). A word on this clone: It lacks a known antigen. No much larger clone is present one base from it, and per-base qualities are unavailable.

Library method: the immunoSEQ multiplex PCR assay. Drawn from immuneACCESS, this table holds only the in-frame rearrangements with V and J called that TCRdb kept. Clones are partly lost; checked studies trace under half to an unresolved V gene and leave the rest unexplained. The sample table contains about 97,000 clones; only one count was recorded for about 95% of them. The ten largest clones represent approximately 0.33% of the sample. Sequencing was carried out using T cells isolated from PBMCs. The sequence derives from a human donor in good health.

The CDR3 region reads CSGIGTGVPYEQYF. The nucleotide sequence reads as follows: TGCAGCGGCATAGGGACAGGGGTACCCTACGAGCAGTACTTC. The sequence is built from TRBV29-1 and TRBJ2-7; 10 junctional bases match TRBD1. Trimming accounts for 7 bases at V and 2 bases at J, while the number of junction bases matched to no gene is 8. CDR3 length: 14 amino acids, cysteine to phenylalanine. Left in the record is the CDR3 DNA by itself, 42 bases read in frame from the first base. CDR1 and CDR2 (SQVTM, ANQGSEA) derive from the germline V gene.